The rows below give T cell receptor beta chains drawn from one sample of a study of blood T cell repertoires in COVID-19. The protocol was immunoSEQ multiplex PCR, while the TCRdb copy is restricted to in-frame clones and leaves out a portion. The repertoire consists of just over 150,000 clones, with 92% occurring once and the leading ten covering approximately 4.9%. The sequencing sample was made of peripheral blood. The receptors were sampled from a man aged 30 to 45 with COVID-19, enrolled during active disease. Each CDR3 is given with its conserved first and last residue. A D gene is named only where the DNA matches it firmly. Clone size is given for some rows only: seen once, a few or many times, or a class if the clone is expanded.

d_gene,abundance,j_gene,v_gene,CDR3aa,CDR3nt
TRBD1,NA,TRBJ2-5,TRBV5-1,CASSRRTGQAETQYF,TGCGCCAGCAGCCGACGGACAGGGCAGGCAGAGACCCAGTACTTC
NA,NA,TRBJ1-6,TRBV29-1,CSVATGAYNSPLHF,TGCAGCGTAGCGACAGGCGCCTATAATTCACCCCTCCACTTT
NA,NA,TRBJ1-2,TRBV7-9,CASSSPGDYGYTF,TGTGCCAGCAGCAGCCCAGGGGACTATGGCTACACCTTC
NA,once,TRBJ1-2,TRBV7-3,CASSLTNEDGYTF,TGTGCCAGCAGCTTAACGAACGAGGATGGCTACACCTTC
TRBD2,NA,TRBJ2-5,TRBV11-2,CASSYPAGGRETQYF,TGTGCCAGCAGCTACCCAGCGGGGGGGCGAGAGACCCAGTACTTC
NA,once,TRBJ1-2,TRBV23-1,CASRNRRLPYGYTF,TGCGCCAGCAGAAACAGGCGGTTACCCTATGGCTACACCTTC
NA,NA,TRBJ2-3,TRBV18,CASSPYLEGTDTQYF,TGTGCCAGCTCACCGTACCTAGAGGGCACAGATACGCAGTATTTT
TRBD1,NA,TRBJ2-7,TRBV24-1,CATSEGTGGGWHEQYF,TGTGCCACCAGTGAGGGGACAGGGGGGGGGTGGCACGAGCAGTACTTC
NA,NA,TRBJ2-1,TRBV4-2,CASSQDRGRYNEQFF,TGTGCCAGCAGCCAAGACAGAGGTCGATACAATGAGCAGTTCTTC
NA,once,TRBJ1-2,TRBV3-1/TRBV3-2,CASSQVRGGYTF,TGTGCCAGCAGCCAAGTCCGGGGTGGCTACACCTTC
NA,NA,TRBJ2-7,TRBV5-6,CASSLDRLAREAHEQYF,TGTGCCAGCAGCTTGGATCGCCTCGCCAGGGAGGCCCACGAGCAGTACTTC
NA,NA,TRBJ1-1,TRBV6-5,CASSQGTEAFF,TGTGCCAGCAGTCAGGGTACTGAAGCTTTCTTT
NA,NA,TRBJ2-2,TRBV27,CASSSLATSLNTGELFF,TGTGCCAGCAGTAGCCTAGCCACTAGCCTAAACACCGGGGAGCTGTTTTTT
TRBD1,few,TRBJ1-3,TRBV10-3,CATRLDRGSGNTIYF,TGTGCCACGAGATTGGACAGGGGGTCTGGAAACACCATATATTTT
TRBD2,NA,TRBJ2-7,TRBV9,CASSVGSGGTYEQYF,TGTGCCAGCAGCGTAGGTAGCGGGGGGACTTACGAGCAGTACTTC
TRBD1,NA,TRBJ2-7,TRBV11-1,CASSLFGQGTYEQYF,TGTGCCAGCAGCTTATTTGGACAGGGGACCTACGAGCAGTACTTC
NA,NA,TRBJ2-5,TRBV18,CASSHGTPVPETQYF,TGTGCCAGCTCGCACGGGACTCCTGTACCGGAGACCCAGTACTTC
NA,NA,TRBJ2-7,TRBV19,CASSIVEGSSYEQYF,TGTGCCAGTAGTATAGTGGAGGGGAGCTCCTACGAGCAGTACTTC
NA,few,TRBJ1-4,TRBV7-9,CASGDLFGAANEKLFF,TGTGCCAGCGGGGATCTATTTGGGGCAGCGAATGAAAAACTGTTTTTT
TRBD1,NA,TRBJ1-2,TRBV18,CASSPKGAGGPVYGYTF,TGTGCCAGCTCACCAAAAGGAGCAGGGGGCCCAGTCTATGGCTACACCTTC
TRBD1,NA,TRBJ2-5,TRBV7-2,CASSSLDRKETQYF,TGTGCCAGCAGCTCCCTGGACAGGAAAGAGACCCAGTACTTC
TRBD1,NA,TRBJ2-7,TRBV7-2,CASSLGTGGASYEQYF,TGTGCCAGCAGCTTGGGGACAGGGGGCGCGTCCTACGAGCAGTACTTC
NA,NA,TRBJ1-3,TRBV5-1,CASSPTGNSGNTIYF,TGCGCCAGCAGCCCCACAGGAAACTCTGGAAACACCATATATTTT
TRBD2,NA,TRBJ2-3,TRBV7-9,CASSLARPAGGGDTQYF,TGTGCCAGCAGCTTAGCCAGGCCAGCGGGGGGAGGAGATACGCAGTATTTT
TRBD2,NA,TRBJ2-5,TRBV13,CASSLRLAGETQYF,TGTGCCAGCAGCTTGAGACTAGCGGGAGAGACCCAGTACTTC
TRBD2,NA,TRBJ2-7,TRBV7-9,CASSLSGGNEQYF,TGTGCCAGCAGCCTTAGCGGGGGCAACGAGCAGTACTTC
TRBD1,few,TRBJ2-1,TRBV6-2/TRBV6-3,CASSYPGQGYNEQFF,TGTGCCAGCAGTTACCCGGGACAGGGATACAATGAGCAGTTCTTC
NA,NA,TRBJ1-1,TRBV12-3/TRBV12-4,CASSRTENTEAFF,TGTGCCAGCAGTCGGACAGAGAACACTGAAGCTTTCTTT
TRBD2,NA,TRBJ2-5,TRBV7-8,CASSSPGGRKETQYF,TGTGCCAGCAGCTCCCCTGGCGGGAGAAAAGAGACCCAGTACTTC
NA,NA,TRBJ1-2,TRBV19,CATAQSTNYGYTF,TGTGCCACTGCGCAATCCACCAACTATGGCTACACCTTC
NA,NA,TRBJ1-6,TRBV7-2,CASSWGRDSPLHF,TGTGCCAGCAGCTGGGGGAGGGATTCACCCCTCCACTTT
TRBD1,NA,TRBJ1-1,TRBV6-5,CASSSLTGRYTEAFF,TGTGCCAGCAGTTCCCTGACAGGGAGGTACACTGAAGCTTTCTTT
NA,NA,TRBJ1-1,TRBV2,CASNGGDGGDTEAFF,TGTGCCAGCAACGGCGGGGACGGGGGGGACACTGAAGCTTTCTTT
TRBD1,few,TRBJ1-3,TRBV9,CASSVEGAYGNTIYF,TGTGCCAGCAGCGTAGAGGGGGCATACGGAAACACCATATATTTT
TRBD1,NA,TRBJ1-6,TRBV9,CASSGSTGGPYNSPLHF,TGTGCCAGCAGCGGATCCACAGGGGGCCCCTATAATTCACCCCTCCACTTT
NA,NA,TRBJ1-3,TRBV3-1/TRBV3-2,CASSHGQSVGNTIYF,TGTGCCAGCAGCCATGGACAGAGCGTTGGAAACACCATATATTTT
NA,NA,TRBJ2-1,TRBV4-3,CASSPAGGYNEQFF,TGCGCCAGCAGCCCAGCCGGCGGATACAATGAGCAGTTCTTC
NA,NA,TRBJ1-1,TRBV18,CASSPKGDGTEAFF,TGTGCCAGCTCACCTAAAGGGGATGGGACTGAAGCTTTCTTT
NA,once,TRBJ2-2,TRBV5-1,CASGVTGIGELFF,TGCGCCAGCGGAGTCACAGGGATCGGGGAGCTGTTTTTT
NA,NA,TRBJ1-2,TRBV27,CASSLNRNYGYTF,TGTGCCAGCAGTTTAAACAGGAACTATGGCTACACCTTC
TRBD2,NA,TRBJ2-5,TRBV4-2,CASSQGKGLAGAETQYF,TGTGCCAGCAGCCAAGGGAAGGGACTAGCGGGGGCAGAGACCCAGTACTTC
NA,NA,TRBJ1-1,TRBV28,CASSLEGPTLEAFF,TGTGCCAGCAGTTTGGAGGGGCCGACTTTGGAAGCTTTCTTT
NA,NA,TRBJ2-7,TRBV5-1,CASSLRSSYEQYF,TGCGCCAGCAGCCTGCGATCTAGTTACGAGCAGTACTTC
TRBD2,NA,TRBJ2-1,TRBV5-1,CASSLGLAVSSYNEQFF,TGCGCCAGCAGCTTAGGACTAGCGGTCTCCTCCTACAATGAGCAGTTCTTC
TRBD1,NA,TRBJ1-5,TRBV6-5,CASRTGQGENQPQHF,TGTGCCAGCAGGACCGGACAGGGGGAGAATCAGCCCCAGCATTTT
NA,NA,TRBJ2-1,TRBV28,CASSLIGSLSVDEQFF,TGTGCCAGCAGTTTAATCGGTTCCCTTAGCGTCGATGAGCAGTTCTTC
NA,NA,TRBJ1-3,TRBV14,CASSQEKDYRPNTIYF,TGTGCCAGCAGCCAAGAAAAGGACTACAGACCTAACACCATATATTTT
NA,NA,TRBJ1-1,TRBV6-5,CASSPGSEAFF,TGTGCCAGCAGTCCAGGCTCTGAAGCTTTCTTT
TRBD2,once,TRBJ2-7,TRBV19,CASSMNTAGAYEQYF,TGTGCCAGTAGTATGAATACGGCGGGAGCCTACGAGCAGTACTTC
NA,NA,TRBJ1-1,TRBV2,CASSGGMGTEAFF,TGTGCCAGCAGTGGAGGGATGGGCACTGAAGCTTTCTTT